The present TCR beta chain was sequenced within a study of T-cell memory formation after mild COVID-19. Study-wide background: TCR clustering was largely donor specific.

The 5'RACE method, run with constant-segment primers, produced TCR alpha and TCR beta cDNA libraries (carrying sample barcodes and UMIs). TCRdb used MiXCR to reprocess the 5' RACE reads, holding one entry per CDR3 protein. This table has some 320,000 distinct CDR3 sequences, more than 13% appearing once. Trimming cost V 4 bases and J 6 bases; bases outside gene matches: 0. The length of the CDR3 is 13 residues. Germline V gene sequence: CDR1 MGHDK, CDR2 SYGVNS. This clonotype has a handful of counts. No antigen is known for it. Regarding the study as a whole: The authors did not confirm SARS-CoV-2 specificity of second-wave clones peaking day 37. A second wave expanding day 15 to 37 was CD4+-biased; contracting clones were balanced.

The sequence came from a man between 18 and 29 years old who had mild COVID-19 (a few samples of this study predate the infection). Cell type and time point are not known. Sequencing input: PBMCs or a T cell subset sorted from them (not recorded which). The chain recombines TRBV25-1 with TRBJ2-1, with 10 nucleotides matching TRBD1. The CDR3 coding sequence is TGTGCCAGCAGTGGGACAGGGGGCAATGAGCAGTTCTTC. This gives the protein CASSGTGGNEQFF.